This T cell receptor (beta chain) comes out of a study of blood T cell repertoires in COVID-19. Study information: The samples span acute and convalescent COVID-19 from the United States, Italy and Spain.

This clone has a handful of counts. Profiled with immunoSEQ multiplex PCR; TCRdb holds only in-frame clones, not every one. Of about 120,000 clones listed, about 87% are singletons. This TCR was sampled from a woman in her fifties or sixties with acute or convalescent COVID-19. The sequenced material came from peripheral blood.

This chain's CDR3 is CASSPLTDNSGEAFF. As DNA, the CDR3 is TGTGCCAGCAGCCCATTAACGGACAATTCAGGTGAAGCTTTCTTT. The genes are TRBV3-1 (or the pseudogene TRBV3-2) and TRBJ1-1; D is possibly TRBD1 (5 bases). Germline CDR1 is LGHDT and CDR2 is YNNKEL (reference sequence). V was pared by 4 bases and J by 7 bases, with 19 bases between. The CDR3 contains 15 residues.